One and the same sample provided the 2 T cell receptor beta chains below, sequenced in a study of CD8+ T cells in alopecia areata. Following RNA extraction, reverse transcription yielded cDNA that acted as the sequencing template. Measured with immunoSEQ multiplex PCR; TCRdb has only the in-frame clones, and not every one. The sample has some 170,000 clones, around 71% seen once; the top ten hold about 10%. The sample was CD8+ T cells sorted from blood, taken at week 0. These TCRs come from a human donor with alopecia areata.

The J gene is TRBJ1-1, the V gene TRBV29-1; TRBD1 might be the D (6 bases). The CDR3 runs to 12 residues. Per the germline V gene, CDR1 is SQVTM and CDR2 is ANQGSEA. The V end was cut by 3 bases, the J end by 8 bases, with 13 bases between. For the CDR3, the DNA is TGCAGCGTTGACGGGGGCCGGAAAGAAGCTTTCTTT. This codes for CSVDGGRKEAFF.

This chain links TRBV12-5 with TRBJ2-1; 11 bases map to TRBD2. The CDR3 is 16 residues long. V shed 2 bases and J 3 bases; nucleotides not matched to a gene: 3. Germline values: CDR1 LGHNT, CDR2 FRNRAP. DNA for the CDR3: TGTGCTAGTGGTTTGCTAGCGGGGGGACTCTACAATGAGCAGTTCTTC. As protein: CASGLLAGGLYNEQFF.